This TCR beta chain was sequenced in a study of T-cell memory formation after mild COVID-19. At the level of the study: Across donors, TCR clusters were largely donor specific. General observations from the study: Clones from the second wave (peaking day 37) had unconfirmed SARS-CoV-2 specificity. Contracting clones, day 15 to 85, had balanced CD4/CD8, and later expanders favored CD4+.

TCR alpha and TCR beta cDNA libraries with sample barcodes and UMIs came from 5'RACE using constant-segment primers. In TCRdb, the 5' RACE reads were re-called with MiXCR into one record per CDR3 protein. The repertoire holds around 200,000 distinct CDR3 sequences, about 21% seen once, with under 30% in the top ten. A single count supports this clonotype. Its matching antigen is unknown. This sequence originates from an adult woman who had mild COVID-19 (a few samples of this study predate the infection). Cell type and time point are not known. Sequenced sample: PBMCs or a T cell subset sorted from them (not recorded which).

The CDR3 here is CASSVGTTGGTDTQYF. The DNA for the CDR3 is TGTGCCAGCAGCGTAGGAACGACGGGTGGCACAGATACGCAGTATTTT. J is TRBJ2-3 and V is TRBV9, with no clear D. Trimming removed 0 bases from V and 1 base from J, with 12 bases in between. There are 16 residues in the CDR3. CDR1 is SGDLS and CDR2 is YYNGEE in the germline V gene. The whole variable domain, filled in from reference TRBV9 and TRBJ2-3, reads DSGVTQTPKHLITATGQRVTLRCSPRSGDLSVYWYQQSLDQGLQFLIQYYNGEERAKGNILERFSAQQFPDLHSELNLSSLELGDSALYFCASSVGTTGGTDTQYFGPGTRLTVL.